These 2 T cell receptor beta chains came from one sample sequenced in a study of blood T cell repertoires in COVID-19 (dated by TCRdb to 2020 to 2022). Library construction relied on the immunoSEQ multiplex PCR assay. Sourced from immuneACCESS, this table was stored by TCRdb with only in-frame sequences that have V and J called. A share of the clones is absent; for the studies checked, an unresolved V gene accounts for under half, and the remainder has no known explanation. Recorded for this sample are about 170,000 clones; 80% to 90% of them occurred a single time. Roughly 2% of the sample is taken by the ten largest. Sequencing was performed on peripheral blood. Receptors originate from a woman aged 80 or over with acute or convalescent COVID-19.

V is TRBV7-9 and J is TRBJ2-4; 15 bases agree with TRBD2. V lost 5 bases and J lost 0; bases outside the gene matches: 5. CDR1 SEHNR and CDR2 FQNEAQ come from the germline V gene (reference sequence). CDR3 length: 18 residues. The CDR3 bases are TGTGCCAGCAGCGGACTAGCGGGAGGGGTTCTAGCCAAAAACATTCAGTACTTC. Translating it yields CASSGLAGGVLAKNIQYF.

This chain joins TRBV12-3 or TRBV12-4 and TRBJ1-6; no clear D gene. Trimming stripped 4 bases from V and 9 bases from J, with 7 bases between. The CDR3 spans 12 residues. CDR3 DNA: TGTGCCAGCAGTTCGTTTGTTTCACCCCTCCACTTT. This gives the protein CASSSFVSPLHF.